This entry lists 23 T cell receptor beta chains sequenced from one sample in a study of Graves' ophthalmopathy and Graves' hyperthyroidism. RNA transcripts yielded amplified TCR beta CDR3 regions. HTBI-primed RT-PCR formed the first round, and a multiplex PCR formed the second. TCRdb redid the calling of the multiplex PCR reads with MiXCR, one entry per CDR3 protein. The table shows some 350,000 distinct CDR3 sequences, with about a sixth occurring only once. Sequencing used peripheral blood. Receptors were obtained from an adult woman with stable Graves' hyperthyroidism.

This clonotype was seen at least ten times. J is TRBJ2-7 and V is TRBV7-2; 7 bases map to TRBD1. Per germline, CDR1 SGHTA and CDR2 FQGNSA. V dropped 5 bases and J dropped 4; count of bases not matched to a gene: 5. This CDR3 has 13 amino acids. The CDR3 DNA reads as TGTGCCAGCAGCCGAGGACAGGAGTACGAGCAGTACTTC. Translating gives CASSRGQEYEQYF.

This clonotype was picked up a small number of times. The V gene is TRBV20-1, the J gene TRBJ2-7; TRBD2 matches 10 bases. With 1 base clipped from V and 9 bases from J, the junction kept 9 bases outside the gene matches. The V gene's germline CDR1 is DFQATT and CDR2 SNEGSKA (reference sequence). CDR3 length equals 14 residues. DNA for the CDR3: TGCAGTGCTAGAGGGACTAGCGGACCCGAGGGGCAGTACTTC. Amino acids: CSARGTSGPEGQYF.

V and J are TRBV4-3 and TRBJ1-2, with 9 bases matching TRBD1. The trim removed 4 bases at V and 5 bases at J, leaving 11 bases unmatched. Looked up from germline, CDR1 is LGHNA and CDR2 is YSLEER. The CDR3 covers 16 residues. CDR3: CASSRVGGTGHYGYTF. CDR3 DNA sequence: TGCGCCAGCAGCCGGGTGGGGGGGACAGGGCATTATGGCTACACCTTC.

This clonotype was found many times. CDR3 DNA: TGTGCCACCAGCAGAGATCGAACAGGGAGGATCGCCGGGGAGCTGTTTTTT. This codes for CATSRDRTGRIAGELFF. The chain recombines TRBV15 with TRBJ2-2, with D perhaps being TRBD1 or TRBD2 (6 bases each). Per the germline V gene, CDR1 is LNHNV and CDR2 is YYDKDF (reference sequence). The V end lost 0 bases, the J end lost 6 bases, and 17 bases lay between the germline ends. The CDR3 contains 17 residues. The full variable domain, in which reference TRBV15 and TRBJ2-2 provide the parts outside the CDR3, is DAMVIQNPRYQVTQFGKPVTLSCSQTLNHNVMYWYQQKSSQAPKLLFHYYDKDFNNEADTPDNFQSRRPNTSFCFLDIRSPGLGDTAMYLCATSRDRTGRIAGELFFGEGSRLTVL.

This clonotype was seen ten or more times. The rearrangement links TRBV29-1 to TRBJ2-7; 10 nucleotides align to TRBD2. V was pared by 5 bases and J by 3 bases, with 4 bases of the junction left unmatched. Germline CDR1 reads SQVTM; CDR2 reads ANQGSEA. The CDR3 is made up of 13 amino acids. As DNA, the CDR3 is TGCAGCGTTCGAGCGGGAGGGGGCTACGAGCAGTACTTC. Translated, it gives CSVRAGGGYEQYF.

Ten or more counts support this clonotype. CDR3 residues: CASSLALAPYEQYF. The CDR3, as DNA: TGTGCCAGCAGTTTAGCACTAGCACCCTACGAGCAGTACTTC. The chain combines TRBV28 with TRBJ2-7, with D possibly matching TRBD2 (6 bases). Trimming shortened V by 2 bases and J by 2 bases, and 10 bases separated the two germline ends. This CDR3 is 14 amino acids long. CDR1 MDHEN and CDR2 SYDVKM come from the germline V gene.

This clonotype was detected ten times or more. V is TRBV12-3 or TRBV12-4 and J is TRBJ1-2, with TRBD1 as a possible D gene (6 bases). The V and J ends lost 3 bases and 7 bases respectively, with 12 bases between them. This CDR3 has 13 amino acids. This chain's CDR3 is CASSFGGEGGYTF. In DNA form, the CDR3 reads TGTGCCAGCAGTTTCGGGGGCGAGGGTGGCTACACCTTC.

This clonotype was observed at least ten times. CDR3 amino acids: CSAWHYGYTF. CDR3 in DNA: TGCAGTGCTTGGCATTATGGCTACACCTTC. The chain employs TRBV20-1 and TRBJ1-2, with D unresolved. The CDR3 runs 10 residues. The V end lost 5 bases, the J end lost 5 bases, and 6 bases lay between the germline ends. CDR1 is DFQATT, CDR2 SNEGSKA, per germline (reference sequence).

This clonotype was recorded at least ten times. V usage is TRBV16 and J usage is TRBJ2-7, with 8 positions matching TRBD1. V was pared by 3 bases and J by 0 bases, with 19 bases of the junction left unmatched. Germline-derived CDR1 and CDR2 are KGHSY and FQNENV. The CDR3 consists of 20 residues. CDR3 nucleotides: TGTGCCAGCAGCCAGCCCGTGGGGGCGCGGGACAGGTTTTTCTCCTACGAGCAGTACTTC. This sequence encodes CASSQPVGARDRFFSYEQYF.

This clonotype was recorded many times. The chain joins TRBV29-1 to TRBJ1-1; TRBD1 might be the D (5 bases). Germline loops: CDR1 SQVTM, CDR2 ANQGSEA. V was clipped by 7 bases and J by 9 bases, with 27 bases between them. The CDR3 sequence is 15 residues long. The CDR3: CSALGDEVRSNQAFF. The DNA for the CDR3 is TGCAGCGCTTTAGGGGACGAAGTTCGCAGTAATCAAGCTTTCTTT.

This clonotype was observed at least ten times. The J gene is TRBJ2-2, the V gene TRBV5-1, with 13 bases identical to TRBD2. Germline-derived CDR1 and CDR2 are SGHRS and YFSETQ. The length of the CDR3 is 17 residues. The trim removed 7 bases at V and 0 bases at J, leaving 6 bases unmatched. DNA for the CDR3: TGCGCCAGCGGACCTGGGACTAGCGGGACGAACACCGGGGAGCTGTTTTTT. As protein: CASGPGTSGTNTGELFF.

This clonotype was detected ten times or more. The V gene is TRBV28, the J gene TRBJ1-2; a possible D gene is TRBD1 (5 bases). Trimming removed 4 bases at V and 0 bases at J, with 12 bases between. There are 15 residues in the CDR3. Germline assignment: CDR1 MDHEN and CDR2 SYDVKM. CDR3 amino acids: CASSWGRRSNYGYTF. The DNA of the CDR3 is TGTGCCAGCAGTTGGGGACGGAGATCTAACTATGGCTACACCTTC.

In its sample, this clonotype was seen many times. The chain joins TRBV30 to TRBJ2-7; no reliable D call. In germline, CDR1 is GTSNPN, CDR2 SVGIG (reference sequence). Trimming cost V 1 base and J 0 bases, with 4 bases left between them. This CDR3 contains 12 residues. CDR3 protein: CAWSALSYEQYF. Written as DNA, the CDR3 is TGTGCCTGGAGTGCGCTCTCCTACGAGCAGTACTTC.

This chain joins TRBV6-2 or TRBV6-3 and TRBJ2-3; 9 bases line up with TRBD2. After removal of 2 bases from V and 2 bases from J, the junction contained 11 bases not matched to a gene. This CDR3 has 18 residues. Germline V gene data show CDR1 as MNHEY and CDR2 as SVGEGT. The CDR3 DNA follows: TGTGCCAGCAGTTACATCTCCGCGCTAGCGGGGCCCACAGATACGCAGTATTTT. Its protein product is CASSYISALAGPTDTQYF.

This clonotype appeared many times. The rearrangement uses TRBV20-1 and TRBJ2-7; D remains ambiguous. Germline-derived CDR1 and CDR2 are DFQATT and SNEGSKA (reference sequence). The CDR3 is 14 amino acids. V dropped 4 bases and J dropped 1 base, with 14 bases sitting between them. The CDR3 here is CSAIRMAASYEQYF. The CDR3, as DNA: TGCAGTGCTATCCGTATGGCCGCGTCCTACGAGCAGTACTTC.

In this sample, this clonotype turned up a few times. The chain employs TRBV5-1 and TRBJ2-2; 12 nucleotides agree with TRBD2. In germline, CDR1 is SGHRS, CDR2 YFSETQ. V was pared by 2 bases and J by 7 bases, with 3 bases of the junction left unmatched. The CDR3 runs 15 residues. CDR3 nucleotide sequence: TGCGCCAGCAGCTTCGGGACTAGCGGGTACGGGGAGCTGTTTTTT. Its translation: CASSFGTSGYGELFF.

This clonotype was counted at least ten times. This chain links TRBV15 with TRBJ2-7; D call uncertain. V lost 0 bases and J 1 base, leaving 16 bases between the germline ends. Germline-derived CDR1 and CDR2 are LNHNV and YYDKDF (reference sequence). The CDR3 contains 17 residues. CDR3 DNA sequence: TGTGCCACCAGCAGAGATGATGGCCTACTTATTTCCTACGAGCAGTACTTC. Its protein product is CATSRDDGLLISYEQYF. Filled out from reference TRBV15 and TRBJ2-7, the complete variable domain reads DAMVIQNPRYQVTQFGKPVTLSCSQTLNHNVMYWYQQKSSQAPKLLFHYYDKDFNNEADTPDNFQSRRPNTSFCFLDIRSPGLGDTAMYLCATSRDDGLLISYEQYFGPGTRLTVT.

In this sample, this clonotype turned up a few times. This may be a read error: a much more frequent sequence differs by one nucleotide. CDR3 nucleotide sequence: TGTGCCAGCAGTGAAATCGGACAGGGAAGCTCTGAAGCTTGCTTT. Protein: CASSEIGQGSSEACF. V is TRBV2 and J is TRBJ1-1; 8 nucleotides agree with TRBD1. Germline assignment: CDR1 SNHLY and CDR2 FYNNEI. The CDR3 is made up of 15 amino acids.

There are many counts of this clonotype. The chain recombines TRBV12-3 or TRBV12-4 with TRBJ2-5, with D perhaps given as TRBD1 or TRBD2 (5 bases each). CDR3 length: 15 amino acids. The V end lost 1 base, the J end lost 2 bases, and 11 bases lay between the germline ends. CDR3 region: CASSLGQREQETQYF. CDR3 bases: TGTGCCAGCAGTTTAGGACAGAGGGAACAAGAGACCCAGTACTTC.

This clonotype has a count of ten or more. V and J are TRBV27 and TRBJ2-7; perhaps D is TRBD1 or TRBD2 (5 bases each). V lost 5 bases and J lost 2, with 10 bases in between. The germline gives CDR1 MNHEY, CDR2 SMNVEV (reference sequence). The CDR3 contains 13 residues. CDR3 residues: CASSALGAYEQYF. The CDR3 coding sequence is TGTGCCAGCAGTGCCCTGGGGGCCTACGAGCAGTACTTC.

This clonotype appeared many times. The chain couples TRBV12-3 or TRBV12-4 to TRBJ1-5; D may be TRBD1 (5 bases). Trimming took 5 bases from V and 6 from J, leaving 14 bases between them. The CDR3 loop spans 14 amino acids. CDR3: CASSLGPWGQPQHF. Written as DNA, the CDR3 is TGTGCCAGCAGTCTGGGGCCCTGGGGTCAGCCCCAGCATTTT.

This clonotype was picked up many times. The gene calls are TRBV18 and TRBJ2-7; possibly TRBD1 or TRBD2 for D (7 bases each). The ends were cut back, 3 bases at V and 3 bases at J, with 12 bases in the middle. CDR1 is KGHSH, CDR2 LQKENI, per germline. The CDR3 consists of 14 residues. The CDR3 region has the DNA TGTGCCAGCTCACCGACAGGGACTATCTACGAGCAGTACTTC. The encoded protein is CASSPTGTIYEQYF.

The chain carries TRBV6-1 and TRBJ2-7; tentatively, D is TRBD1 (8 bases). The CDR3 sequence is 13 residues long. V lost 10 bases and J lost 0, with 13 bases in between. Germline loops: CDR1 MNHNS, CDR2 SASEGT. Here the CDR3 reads CANRGDYSYEQYF. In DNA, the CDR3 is TGTGCCAACAGGGGGGACTACTCCTACGAGCAGTACTTC.